This T cell receptor (beta chain) is from a study of T cell responses to AZD1222 COVID-19 vaccine. The study's findings and limits: Only five or six AZD1222 recipients tested seropositive at baseline. Spike was spanned by vaccine-associated CD4 TCRs, with dominance at 160-218 and 743-854. Reportedly, nearly half of unique spike TCRs recognized epitopes outside B.1.351/B.1.1.7 mutations.

Comment on this clone: Its cognate antigen is unknown.

V was clipped by 0 bases and J by 6 bases, with 11 bases between them. The CDR3 sequence is 15 residues long. Germline V lookup: CDR1 MNHEY, CDR2 SVGEGT. Clones were sequenced by immunoSEQ multiplex PCR, and TCRdb holds only the in-frame ones, with some missing. Among 150,000 or so clones listed, around 86% were seen once. This chain joins TRBV6-2 or TRBV6-3 and TRBJ2-2; no clear D gene. Source: peripheral blood, taken on day 0 of MenACWY control vaccination. This clonotype was sampled from an adult in good health. CDR3 in amino acids: CASSYSEGIPGELFF. The CDR3 region has the DNA TGTGCCAGCAGTTACTCAGAAGGAATACCCGGGGAGCTGTTTTTT.